This T cell receptor (beta chain) was captured in a study of T cells in narcolepsy. Assay: immunoSEQ multiplex PCR; the TCRdb copy retains only in-frame clones and omits some. The sample yields over 25,000 clones, about four fifths seen once. A note on this clone: The antigen is not known.

Regarding the study as a whole: Comparing one patient's CSF and blood CD4+ clonotypes highlighted HCRT- and TRIB2-specific autoreactive clonotypes. Healthy controls reportedly lacked the autoreactive clonotypes serially found in patients' blood. Some memory CD4+ repertoires had no autoreactive clone sequences.

The sample was memory (CD45RA-) CD4+ T cells from blood. The sequence came from a human donor in good health.

CDR3 DNA sequence: TGTGCCAGCAGCGTACTCAGAGGGTTCAATGGCTACACCTTC. It specifies CASSVLRGFNGYTF. V usage is TRBV9 and J usage is TRBJ1-2, with D uncertain. Between the trimmed V and J ends, which lost 1 base and 6 bases, there was a span of 13 bases. CDR1 is SGDLS, CDR2 YYNGEE, per germline. CDR3 length: 14 amino acids.